The next 30 T cell receptor beta chains were all read from a single sample in a study of response to subunit inactivated influenza vaccine. TCRdb passed the RT-PCR reads through MiXCR, listing each CDR3 protein once. The sample lists 700,000 to 800,000 distinct CDR3 sequences, less than 20% occurring once. This sample comprised PBMCs from blood, obtained approximately 5 days after vaccination. The receptors originated from a man in his forties or fifties who received an inactivated influenza vaccine.

This chain uses TRBV4-3 with TRBJ1-3, with TRBD1 identical over 8 bases. The CDR3 loop spans 13 amino acids. V shed 8 bases, J shed 6 bases, and the junction held 6 bases outside the gene matches. Germline CDR1 and CDR2: LGHNA and YSLEER. The CDR3 DNA follows: TGCGCCAGCTCCCAGGACAGGGAAAACACCATATATTTT. Translating it yields CASSQDRENTIYF.

The rearrangement joins TRBV7-3 to TRBJ2-3, with 10 bases that match TRBD1. J lost 6 bases, V lost 1 base, and 4 bases had no gene match. Germline-derived CDR1 and CDR2 are SGHTA and FQGTGA. CDR3 length equals 15 residues. CDR3: CASSLKGTGVDTQYF. The CDR3 DNA reads TGTGCCAGCAGCTTAAAAGGGACAGGGGTGGATACGCAGTATTTT.

V gene TRBV24-1 combines with J gene TRBJ2-1; tentatively, D is TRBD2 (6 bases). The ends were cut back, 3 bases at V and 2 bases at J, with 19 bases in the middle. The CDR3 has 18 residues. The germline CDR1 and CDR2 sequences are KGHDR and SFDVKD. CDR3 loop: CATSDPAGTPTTYNEQFF. In nucleotides, the CDR3 is TGTGCCACCAGTGATCCCGCGGGAACACCTACTACCTACAATGAGCAGTTCTTC.

The chain combines TRBV2 with TRBJ2-6; unclear D gene. Between the trimmed V and J ends, which lost 8 bases and 2 bases, there was a span of 13 bases. CDR1 and CDR2 from the germline V gene are SNHLY and FYNNEI. This CDR3 comprises 15 residues. CDR3 coding DNA: TGTGCCAGCCAACCGGGTTTTGCTGGGGCCAACGTCCTGACTTTC. Amino acid sequence: CASQPGFAGANVLTF.

The DNA of the CDR3 is TGCAGTGCTATTCCCGGGGGCAGGGCGACCGGGGAGCTGTTTTTT. The encoded protein is CSAIPGGRATGELFF. V is TRBV20-1 and J is TRBJ2-2, with D perhaps matching TRBD1 or TRBD2 (6 bases each). The CDR3 sequence is 15 residues long. Between the trimmed V and J ends, which lost 4 bases and 5 bases, there was a span of 17 bases. Germline V gene lookup returns CDR1 DFQATT and CDR2 SNEGSKA (reference sequence).

This clonotype was detected many times. The chain employs TRBV15 and TRBJ2-3, with D hard to call. This CDR3 has 13 amino acids. The germline CDR1 and CDR2 sequences are LNHNV and YYDKDF (reference sequence). Trimming removed 0 bases from V and 3 bases from J, with 4 bases in between. DNA for the CDR3: TGTGCCACCAGCAGAGACAAGACAGATACGCAGTATTTT. Protein sequence: CATSRDKTDTQYF.

This sequence joins TRBV2 and TRBJ2-5, with D hard to call. Trimming stripped 3 bases from V and 5 bases from J, with 10 bases between. The CDR3 contains 13 residues. Germline V gene lookup returns CDR1 SNHLY and CDR2 FYNNEI. CDR3 protein: CASSEIVVETQYF. In DNA, the CDR3 is TGTGCCAGCAGTGAGATAGTGGTCGAGACCCAGTACTTC.

The CDR3 DNA is TGTGCCAGCAGCTTAGTCGGAAGGGTAGATACGCAGTATTTT. Translating gives CASSLVGRVDTQYF. The V call is TRBV7-2, the J call TRBJ2-3; D not resolved. V gave up 1 base and J gave up 5 bases, with 10 bases separating them. The CDR3 runs to 14 residues. In germline, CDR1 is SGHTA, CDR2 FQGNSA. The full variable domain, in which reference TRBV7-2 and TRBJ2-3 provide the parts outside the CDR3, is GAGVSQSPSNKVTEKGKDVELRCDPISGHTALYWYRQSLGQGLEFLIYFQGNSAPDKSGLPSDRFSAERTGGSVSTLTIQRTQQEDSAVYLCASSLVGRVDTQYFGPGTRLTVL.

V usage is TRBV5-1 and J usage is TRBJ2-5, with TRBD1 matching over 10 bases. From germline, CDR1 is SGHRS and CDR2 YFSETQ. With V trimmed by 5 bases and J by 5 bases, 9 bases remained unmatched. CDR3 size: 15 residues. The CDR3 is CASRVDRGLSETQYF. As DNA, the CDR3 is TGCGCCAGCAGGGTCGACAGGGGGCTCTCTGAGACCCAGTACTTC.

The chain recombines TRBV7-2 with TRBJ2-7; weak D call: TRBD2 (5 bases). The CDR3 has 16 amino acids. Germline V gene data show CDR1 as SGHTA and CDR2 as FQGNSA. Trimming cost V 1 base and J 3 bases, with 16 bases left between them. CDR3 in DNA: TGTGCCAGCAGCTTAGTATCCGGTCCGGACTTCTACGAGCAGTACTTC. This gives the protein CASSLVSGPDFYEQYF.

V gene TRBV20-1 combines with J gene TRBJ2-3; the match to TRBD2 covers 10 bases. After removal of 0 bases from V and 2 bases from J, the junction contained 8 bases not matched to a gene. CDR3 length: 17 amino acids. Germline-derived CDR1 and CDR2 are DFQATT and SNEGSKA (reference sequence). CDR3 bases: TGCAGTGCTAGAGATTTCTGGACTAGCGGCAACACAGATACGCAGTATTTT. This codes for CSARDFWTSGNTDTQYF.

Turning to this clonotype: A much larger clone lies a single base off, so this may be a read error. This chain connects TRBV28 to TRBJ2-2; 8 nucleotides match TRBD1. This CDR3 comprises 17 residues. CDR1 is MDHEN, CDR2 SYDVKM, per germline. J gave up 10 bases and V 3 bases, and 16 bases lay outside the gene matches. CDR3 sequence: CASSFGWTGTGAEELFF. The CDR3 DNA sequence: TGTGCCAGCAGTTTTGGGTGGACCGGGACAGGAGCCGAGGAGCTGTTTTTT.

This chain connects TRBV20-1 to TRBJ1-5; D call uncertain. V lost 3 bases and J lost 1, with 7 bases in between. The CDR3 extends over 13 amino acids. Germline values: CDR1 DFQATT, CDR2 SNEGSKA (reference sequence). The CDR3 DNA reads as TGCAGTGCTAGTAGGCCGAGCAATCAGCCCCAGCATTTT. Amino acids: CSASRPSNQPQHF.

The V and J genes are TRBV7-2 and TRBJ2-5, with D possibly matching TRBD1 (6 bases). Looked up from germline, CDR1 is SGHTA and CDR2 is FQGNSA. The CDR3 is 15 amino acids. The V end was cut by 5 bases, the J end by 5 bases, with 18 bases between. As DNA, the CDR3 is TGTGCCAGCAGCGCCATGACAGGCACTAGGGAGACCCAGTACTTC. It codes for CASSAMTGTRETQYF.

This rearrangement joins TRBV15 to TRBJ2-1; 12 bases match TRBD2. The junction had 7 bases not matched to a gene; V was cut back by 3 bases and J by 1 base. The CDR3 contains 18 residues. Germline V lookup: CDR1 LNHNV, CDR2 YYDKDF (reference sequence). The CDR3 DNA follows: TGTGCCACCAGCAGTACGCAGACTAGCGGGAGTTCCTACAATGAGCAGTTCTTC. Its protein is CATSSTQTSGSSYNEQFF.

This chain uses TRBV9 with TRBJ2-5; TRBD1 agrees at 8 bases. The CDR3 runs to 15 residues. V was clipped by 0 bases and J by 2 bases; unmatched bases: 3. In germline, CDR1 is SGDLS, CDR2 YYNGEE. In DNA form, the CDR3 reads TGTGCCAGCAGCGTAGCTCAGGGGGCTCAAGAGACCCAGTACTTC. This encodes CASSVAQGAQETQYF.

The chain couples TRBV7-9 to TRBJ2-2; TRBD2 is a possible D gene (6 bases). The CDR3 is 15 residues long. Germline loops: CDR1 SEHNR, CDR2 FQNEAQ (reference sequence). The V gene lost 5 bases and the J gene lost 4 bases, with 14 bases spanning the gap. Here the CDR3 reads CASSVTGTGTGELFF. Here the CDR3 DNA reads TGTGCCAGCAGCGTTACCGGGACTGGCACCGGGGAGCTGTTTTTT.

The sample holds a few counts of this clonotype. V gene TRBV5-1 combines with J gene TRBJ2-7; 10 bases map to TRBD1. The CDR3 is 14 amino acids. Per germline, CDR1 SGHRS and CDR2 YFSETQ. J gave up 5 bases and V 4 bases, and 6 bases lay outside the gene matches. CDR3 amino acids: CASSPPGTGDEQYF. DNA of the CDR3: TGCGCCAGCAGCCCTCCCGGGACAGGGGACGAGCAGTACTTC.

The rearrangement uses TRBV7-8 and TRBJ1-4; D ambiguous. The CDR3 sequence is 15 residues long. Looked up from germline, CDR1 is SGHVS and CDR2 is FQNEAQ. Trimming removed 5 bases at V and 7 bases at J, with 17 bases between. CDR3 sequence reads: CASSTPTGMAEKLFF. The DNA for the CDR3 is TGTGCCAGCAGCACCCCGACGGGAATGGCTGAAAAACTGTTTTTT.

This clonotype was picked up a small number of times. The chain combines TRBV29-1 with TRBJ2-1; D is perhaps TRBD1 (6 bases). Germline-derived CDR1 and CDR2 are SQVTM and ANQGSEA. The V gene lost 6 bases and the J gene lost 7 bases, with 10 bases spanning the gap. This CDR3 is built from 11 residues. The CDR3 loop reads CSVPRGNEQFF. The DNA for the CDR3 is TGCAGCGTGCCCAGGGGAAATGAGCAGTTCTTC.

V and J are TRBV7-2 and TRBJ2-1; possible D gene TRBD2, 5 bases. This CDR3 is 16 amino acids long. Between the trimmed V and J ends, which lost 5 bases and 12 bases, there was a span of 26 bases. Per the germline V gene, CDR1 is SGHTA and CDR2 is FQGNSA. The CDR3, as DNA: TGTGCCAGCAGCCGGATGCCGGGTAACAGCGGTTATGCGCAGTTCTTC. Protein sequence: CASSRMPGNSGYAQFF.

The chain employs TRBV28 and TRBJ2-5; 7 positions agree with TRBD1. The V segment lost 6 bases and the J segment 2 bases; nucleotides outside the gene matches: 12. The CDR3 is 16 residues long. From germline, CDR1 is MDHEN and CDR2 SYDVKM. The CDR3 loop reads CASSDFPDRFQETQYF. The CDR3 nucleotides are TGTGCCAGCAGCGATTTTCCGGACAGGTTTCAAGAGACCCAGTACTTC.

V is TRBV3-1 and J is TRBJ2-7; 11 positions match TRBD1. CDR3 size: 14 residues. Germline assignment: CDR1 LGHDT and CDR2 YNNKEL (reference sequence). The ends lost 5 bases at V and 5 bases at J; junction bases unmatched: 5. The CDR3 reads CASSGRDRGNEQYF. The DNA of the CDR3 is TGTGCCAGCAGCGGTCGGGACAGGGGGAACGAGCAGTACTTC.

This clonotype was counted at least ten times. The rearrangement uses TRBV29-1 and TRBJ2-3; D unclear. Germline lookup yields CDR1 SQVTM and CDR2 ANQGSEA. The CDR3 contains 12 residues. Trimming took 3 bases from V and 0 from J, leaving 4 bases between them. In nucleotides, the CDR3 is TGCAGCGTTGATGCCAGCACAGATACGCAGTATTTT. Its protein product is CSVDASTDTQYF.

This clonotype appeared once. An end of the junction differs from the germline gene, which may be a read error. This sequence joins TRBV6-1 and TRBJ2-2, with D perhaps matching TRBD1 (7 bases). CDR3 size: 15 residues. Germline loops: CDR1 MNHNS, CDR2 SASEGT. The CDR3 is CASTPRQGGTGELYF. The CDR3 nucleotides are TGTGCCAGCACTCCGCGGCAGGGGGGCACCGGGGAGCTGTATTTT.

The chain recombines TRBV7-6 with TRBJ2-1; tentative D call: TRBD1 (5 bases). The CDR3 covers 14 residues. From germline, CDR1 is SGHVS and CDR2 FNYEAQ. The ends were cut back, 1 base at V and 7 bases at J, with 11 bases in the middle. CDR3 nucleotides: TGTGCCAGCAGCTTAGTTCAGGGCAGGAATGAGCAGTTCTTC. Translating gives CASSLVQGRNEQFF.

This clonotype was observed a handful of times. The chain is built from TRBV4-2 and TRBJ2-7; TRBD2 matches at 7 bases. The germline V gene has CDR1 LGHNA and CDR2 YNFKEQ. The length of the CDR3 is 14 residues. With V trimmed by 1 base and J by 3 bases, 3 bases remained unmatched. The CDR3 region is CASSQAGTIYEQYF. The DNA of the CDR3 is TGTGCCAGCAGCCAAGCTGGGACTATCTACGAGCAGTACTTC.

In its sample, this clonotype was seen a few times. The CDR3 bases are TGTGCCAGCAGCGGGGACAGGGGGAGTTCACCCCTCCACTTT. The encoded protein is CASSGDRGSSPLHF. The chain couples TRBV6-1 to TRBJ1-6; 11 nucleotides align to TRBD1. CDR1 is MNHNS and CDR2 is SASEGT in the germline V gene. J was trimmed by 9 bases and V by 6 bases; bases with no gene match: 4. The CDR3 is 14 amino acids.

This clonotype was counted ten times or more. The chain couples TRBV9 to TRBJ2-3, with 11 positions matching TRBD2. CDR3 length equals 15 residues. The V and J ends lost 4 bases and 2 bases, in that order; junction bases with no gene match: 3. Germline V lookup: CDR1 SGDLS, CDR2 YYNGEE. The chain's CDR3 is CASSTSGSPTDTQYF. The DNA of the CDR3 is TGTGCCAGCAGCACTAGCGGGAGTCCCACAGATACGCAGTATTTT.

This clonotype showed up just a few times. Germline is not matched at one junction end, which may reflect a read error. This chain connects TRBV5-1 to TRBJ2-2; maybe TRBD1 (5 bases). The CDR3 length is 14 residues. Germline V gene data show CDR1 as SGHRS and CDR2 as YFSETQ. CDR3 nucleotide sequence: TGCGCCAGCACCTTGACAGCGAACACCGGGGAGCTGTTTTTT. Translating gives CASTLTANTGELFF.